These 32 T cell receptor beta chains originate from one sample sequenced in a study of vaccination and CD4 T cells after COVID-19. For these TCRs, the target antigens are not known. Treatment here: approximately nine-day PBMC culture with coronavirus spike peptide pools or control peptides (ViraFEST assay). CD4+ T cells that had been cultured provided DNA sequenced with the Oncomine TCR Beta short-read assay. MiXCR, applied by TCRdb to the PCR reads, yields one record per CDR3 protein. The top ten clones hold approximately 24% of a sample with 10,000 to 11,000 distinct CDR3 sequences, approximately 25% of them seen once. This sample comprised CD4+ T cells from blood, cultured in vitro, obtained before SARS-CoV-2 vaccination. These receptors all stem from a human donor who received a COVID-19 vaccine.

As for this clonotype: A read error is likely, as this CDR3 ends without the conserved phenylalanine or tryptophan. The rearrangement links TRBV20-1 to TRBJ1-1; the match to TRBD1 covers 8 bases. In germline, CDR1 is DFQATT, CDR2 SNEGSKA (reference sequence). V shed 6 bases, J shed 4 bases, and the junction held 4 bases outside the gene matches. This CDR3 is 12 amino acids long. The CDR3 region is CSAPDRGTEAFL. The CDR3 DNA follows: TGCAGTGCCCCAGACAGGGGCACTGAAGCTTTCCTT.

J is TRBJ1-4 and V is TRBV2, with D maybe TRBD1 (6 bases). V dropped 0 bases and J dropped 11 bases, with 13 bases sitting between them. Germline loops: CDR1 SNHLY, CDR2 FYNNEI. The CDR3 covers 14 residues. CDR3 sequence reads: CASSEASGVGKLFF. The DNA of the CDR3 is TGTGCCAGCAGTGAAGCATCAGGGGTTGGGAAACTGTTTTTT.

The chain uses TRBV15 and TRBJ1-3, with unresolved D. The germline gives CDR1 LNHNV, CDR2 YYDKDF (reference sequence). The CDR3 loop spans 16 amino acids. Trimming removed 0 bases from V and 3 bases from J, with 12 bases in between. The CDR3 region is CATSREKWGGGNTIYF. CDR3 coding DNA: TGTGCCACCAGCAGAGAGAAGTGGGGTGGTGGAAACACCATATATTTT.

The V and J genes are TRBV5-5 and TRBJ1-2, with D unclear. CDR3 length: 15 amino acids. Germline CDR1 is SGHKS and CDR2 is YYEKEE (reference sequence). Trimming pared 2 bases from V and 8 bases from J, leaving 19 bases between. CDR3 sequence (DNA): TGTGCCAGCAGCTTATTAAGGAGATTTCAAAGCGGCTACACCTTC. As protein: CASSLLRRFQSGYTF.

This clonotype was counted between two and nine times. The chain has TRBV20-1 and TRBJ2-7; TRBD2 matches at 13 bases. The CDR3 is 15 amino acids. The V and J ends lost 5 bases and 2 bases, in that order; junction bases with no gene match: 6. Germline V CDR1 and CDR2: DFQATT, SNEGSKA (reference sequence). The CDR3 here is CSASRLAGGPYEQYF. CDR3 sequence (DNA): TGCAGTGCTTCCCGACTAGCGGGGGGCCCCTACGAGCAGTACTTC.

This chain uses TRBV12-5 with TRBJ1-6; D call uncertain. In germline, CDR1 is LGHNT, CDR2 FRNRAP. The CDR3 is 16 amino acids. The V end was cut by 0 bases, the J end by 6 bases, with 12 bases between. DNA for the CDR3: TGTGCTAGTGGTTTGGTACTTCCGGGAGGTAATTCACCCCTCCACTTT. It is translated as CASGLVLPGGNSPLHF. The whole variable domain, filled in from reference TRBV12-5 and TRBJ1-6, reads DARVTQTPRHKVTEMGQEVTMRCQPILGHNTVFWYRQTMMQGLELLAYFRNRAPLDDSGMPKDRFSAEMPDATLATLKIQPSEPRDSAVYFCASGLVLPGGNSPLHFGNGTRLTVT.

This clonotype appeared a few times. This sequence joins TRBV2 and TRBJ1-5, with 9 bases lining up with TRBD1. Germline CDR1 and CDR2: SNHLY and FYNNEI. The CDR3 contains 15 residues. V lost 6 bases, J lost 2 bases, and 5 bases stayed unmatched. The CDR3 loop reads CASRLRTGGNQPQHF. The CDR3 DNA is TGTGCCAGCAGATTAAGGACAGGGGGCAATCAGCCCCAGCATTTT.

Only a few counts were recorded for this clonotype. The chain couples TRBV20-1 to TRBJ2-2; 9 nucleotides line up with TRBD1. The V segment lost 1 base and the J segment 9 bases; nucleotides outside the gene matches: 6. The CDR3 is 14 amino acids. Germline loops: CDR1 DFQATT, CDR2 SNEGSKA (reference sequence). The CDR3 DNA reads as TGCAGTGCTAGAGCGTTTACAGGGGGCAGGGAGCTGTTTTTT. Protein sequence: CSARAFTGGRELFF.

The V gene is TRBV6-1, the J gene TRBJ1-4; D ambiguous. Trimming took 3 bases from V and 10 from J, leaving 12 bases between them. This CDR3 is built from 13 residues. Germline V CDR1 and CDR2: MNHNS, SASEGT. This chain's CDR3 is CASSDPTHGKLFF. The CDR3 nucleotides are TGTGCCAGCAGTGATCCCACTCACGGAAAACTGTTTTTT.

This clonotype was detected only a few times. The J gene is TRBJ2-2, the V gene TRBV19; D possibly uses TRBD1 or TRBD2 (6 bases each). Between the trimmed V and J ends, which lost 3 bases and 4 bases, there was a span of 9 bases. Germline V lookup: CDR1 LNHDA, CDR2 SQIVND (reference sequence). This CDR3 region has 14 residues. The CDR3 region has the DNA TGTGCCAGTAGTATTAAGGGGGGCACCGGGGAGCTGTTTTTT. Its translation is CASSIKGGTGELFF.

This chain links TRBV30 with TRBJ1-2; 9 bases fit TRBD1. V shed 1 base and J 4 bases; nucleotides not matched to a gene: 7. The CDR3 length is 15 residues. The germline V gene encodes CDR1 GTSNPN and CDR2 SVGIG (reference sequence). The CDR3 here is CAWSATGQGVYGYTF. In DNA form, the CDR3 reads TGTGCCTGGAGTGCTACGGGACAGGGAGTCTATGGCTACACCTTC.

The V gene is TRBV20-1, the J gene TRBJ2-4; 8 bases fit TRBD2. The germline V gene has CDR1 DFQATT and CDR2 SNEGSKA (reference sequence). The length of the CDR3 is 15 residues. J lost 6 bases, V lost 6 bases, and 13 bases had no gene match. The CDR3 loop is CSAGGGWSGGNIQYF. CDR3 bases: TGCAGTGCGGGTGGCGGTTGGAGCGGGGGAAACATTCAGTACTTC.

By proportion, this clonotype is medium-sized. The rearrangement links TRBV7-2 to TRBJ2-5, with TRBD1 matching 8 bases. The CDR3 is made up of 14 amino acids. J was trimmed by 5 bases and V by 3 bases; bases with no gene match: 5. CDR1 and CDR2 (germline): SGHTA, FQGNSA. This chain's CDR3 is CASSFPGGLETQYF. As DNA, the CDR3 is TGTGCCAGCAGCTTCCCAGGGGGCCTTGAGACCCAGTACTTC.

The CDR3 spells CASSLYGYSYEQYF. As DNA, the CDR3 is TGTGCCAGCAGTTTATACGGGTACTCCTACGAGCAGTACTTC. The chain joins TRBV27 to TRBJ2-7; no firm D call. The CDR3 totals 14 residues. The germline CDR1 and CDR2 sequences are MNHEY and SMNVEV (reference sequence). Trimming pared 1 base from V and 0 bases from J, leaving 7 bases between.

This rearrangement joins TRBV5-4 to TRBJ2-2, with a tentative D call TRBD1 (7 bases). CDR3 length: 16 amino acids. Looked up from germline, CDR1 is SGHNT and CDR2 is YYREEE (reference sequence). V was pared by 1 base and J by 6 bases, with 16 bases between. The CDR3 loop is CASSLSRGAEAGELFF. As DNA, the CDR3 is TGTGCCAGCAGCTTGTCCAGGGGGGCAGAGGCCGGGGAGCTGTTTTTT.

This clonotype occurred a few times. The J gene is TRBJ2-3, the V gene TRBV24-1; possible D gene TRBD1, 8 bases. Germline V lookup: CDR1 KGHDR, CDR2 SFDVKD. Trimming removed 4 bases at V and 4 bases at J, with 17 bases between. The CDR3 is made up of 16 amino acids. This CDR3 reads CATSDTTGGGPDTQYF. CDR3 nucleotide sequence: TGTGCCACCAGTGACACTACAGGGGGGGGACCAGATACGCAGTATTTT.

This clonotype is medium-sized by share. The chain employs TRBV7-8 and TRBJ1-2; 10 bases line up with TRBD1. Germline V gene sequence: CDR1 SGHVS, CDR2 FQNEAQ. The CDR3 consists of 19 residues. Unmatched junction bases numbered 14, after V lost 4 bases and J lost 0 bases. CDR3 coding DNA: TGTGCCAGCAGCTCTGGACAGGGGGAAAGGTTCTTTTCTAACTATGGCTACACCTTC. Translated: CASSSGQGERFFSNYGYTF.

The rearrangement links TRBV29-1 to TRBJ2-1, with D perhaps TRBD2 (6 bases). Trimming took 4 bases from V and 3 from J, leaving 7 bases between them. The CDR3 sequence is 12 residues long. Germline CDR1 reads SQVTM; CDR2 reads ANQGSEA. The chain's CDR3 is CSVGGLYNEQFF. CDR3 nucleotides: TGCAGCGTTGGGGGACTCTACAATGAGCAGTTCTTC.

Relative to its sample, this clonotype is medium-sized (0.01 to 0.1%). The chain uses TRBV7-9 and TRBJ2-3; D is perhaps TRBD2 (6 bases). Per the germline V gene, CDR1 is SEHNR and CDR2 is FQNEAQ (reference sequence). V lost 4 bases and J lost 2, with 13 bases in between. CDR3 length: 15 residues. The CDR3 loop is CASSSQTGDTDTQYF. The DNA of the CDR3 is TGTGCCAGCAGCTCCCAAACGGGGGACACAGATACGCAGTATTTT.

This clonotype has just a few counts. The genes are TRBV2 and TRBJ1-6, with unresolved D. The CDR3 has 15 amino acids. The V end lost 4 bases, the J end lost 5 bases, and 12 bases lay between the germline ends. The V gene's germline CDR1 is SNHLY and CDR2 FYNNEI. DNA of the CDR3: TGTGCCAGCAGTGCATTAGTGATAAATAATTCACCCCTCCACTTT. Translating gives CASSALVINNSPLHF. Full variable domain (rest looked up from reference TRBV2 and TRBJ1-6): EPEVTQTPSHQVTQMGQEVILRCVPISNHLYFYWYRQILGQKVEFLVSFYNNEISEKSEIFDDQFSVERPDGSNFTLKIRSTKLEDSAMYFCASSALVINNSPLHFGNGTRLTVT.

This clonotype was seen only a few times. The chain couples TRBV2 to TRBJ2-5; TRBD2 matches 12 bases. The CDR3 length is 16 residues. V lost 4 bases and J lost 1; bases outside the gene matches: 4. The germline V gene has CDR1 SNHLY and CDR2 FYNNEI. In nucleotides, the CDR3 is TGTGCCAGCAGTGGCTCTAGCGGGGGGGGCCAAGAGACCCAGTACTTC. Protein sequence: CASSGSSGGGQETQYF.

The gene calls are TRBV2 and TRBJ2-5; maybe TRBD2 (5 bases). V was clipped by 4 bases and J by 0 bases, with 15 bases between them. The CDR3 contains 16 residues. The V gene's germline CDR1 is SNHLY and CDR2 FYNNEI. The CDR3 DNA follows: TGTGCCAGCAGTGGGACTTCCACATCGTACCAAGAGACCCAGTACTTC. Translation gives CASSGTSTSYQETQYF.

This clonotype has just a few counts. This chain connects TRBV20-1 to TRBJ2-3; 11 nucleotides align to TRBD2. This CDR3 has 15 residues. V lost 1 base and J lost 6; bases outside the gene matches: 6. Germline V gene sequence: CDR1 DFQATT, CDR2 SNEGSKA (reference sequence). The CDR3 region is CSARVFSGGGDTQYF. The DNA of the CDR3 is TGCAGTGCTAGAGTGTTTAGCGGGGGGGGTGATACGCAGTATTTT.

This clonotype has a handful of counts. The chain employs TRBV30 and TRBJ1-4; D unresolved. Trimming shortened V by 5 bases and J by 8 bases, and 18 bases separated the two germline ends. CDR1 and CDR2 from the germline V gene are GTSNPN and SVGIG (reference sequence). CDR3 length: 14 amino acids. CDR3: CAWSWGGSVEKLFF. CDR3 nucleotides: TGTGCCTGGTCTTGGGGAGGCTCGGTAGAAAAACTGTTTTTT.

By proportion, this clonotype is large. The J gene is TRBJ2-1, the V gene TRBV10-1; 10 bases map to TRBD2. Germline V gene lookup returns CDR1 WNHNN and CDR2 SYGVQD (reference sequence). The V and J ends lost 4 bases and 9 bases, in that order; junction bases with no gene match: 9. This CDR3 comprises 15 residues. The CDR3 sequence: CASSGASGGVGEQFF. The CDR3 coding sequence is TGCGCCAGCAGTGGGGCGAGCGGGGGGGTCGGTGAGCAGTTCTTC.

This clonotype was counted between two and nine times. The chain has TRBV5-4 and TRBJ1-2; 7 positions agree with TRBD1. V lost 3 bases and J lost 6; bases outside the gene matches: 8. Germline loops: CDR1 SGHNT, CDR2 YYREEE (reference sequence). The CDR3 length is 14 residues. The CDR3 region is CASSSNTGVDGYTF. The CDR3 nucleotides are TGTGCCAGCAGCTCGAATACAGGGGTCGATGGCTACACCTTC.

The table lists this clonotype with a few counts. V is TRBV5-4 and J is TRBJ2-5; 8 nucleotides align to TRBD2. Germline V gene lookup returns CDR1 SGHNT and CDR2 YYREEE (reference sequence). Losses at the gene ends were 3 bases for V and 1 base for J; bases not matched to a gene: 2. The length of the CDR3 is 14 residues. DNA for the CDR3: TGTGCCAGCAGCTATAGCGGGGCCCAAGAGACCCAGTACTTC. It is translated as CASSYSGAQETQYF. Drawing the rest from reference TRBV5-4 and TRBJ2-5, the complete variable domain is ETGVTQSPTHLIKTRGQQVTLRCSSQSGHNTVSWYQQALGQGPQFIFQYYREEENGRGNFPPRFSGLQFPNYSSELNVNALELDDSALYLCASSYSGAQETQYFGPGTRLLVL.

This clonotype was detected only a few times. V usage is TRBV20-1 and J usage is TRBJ1-5, with unresolved D. V lost 4 bases and J 6 bases, leaving 16 bases between the germline ends. This CDR3 region has 14 residues. CDR1 DFQATT and CDR2 SNEGSKA come from the germline V gene (reference sequence). CDR3 protein: CSAKGISTSQPQHF. In nucleotides, the CDR3 is TGCAGTGCTAAAGGGATTAGTACTAGTCAGCCCCAGCATTTT.

V gene TRBV29-1 combines with J gene TRBJ1-4; D remains unclear. The CDR3 length is 13 residues. The germline V and J ends were trimmed by 4 bases and 7 bases, with 13 bases remaining between them. The germline V gene has CDR1 SQVTM and CDR2 ANQGSEA. The CDR3 sequence: CSVVAQAGEKLFF. Here the CDR3 DNA reads TGCAGCGTTGTCGCCCAAGCGGGTGAAAAACTGTTTTTT.

The chain couples TRBV6-2 or TRBV6-3 to TRBJ2-2; 11 positions agree with TRBD2. Trimming took 6 bases from V and 2 from J; bases not matched to a gene: 8. Germline CDR1 is MNHEY and CDR2 is SVGEGT. The CDR3 loop spans 17 amino acids. CDR3 region: CASRTIAGGTNTGELFF. CDR3 bases: TGTGCCAGCAGGACAATAGCGGGGGGGACCAACACCGGGGAGCTGTTTTTT.

The V and J genes are TRBV12-3 or TRBV12-4 and TRBJ1-1; the D is unclear. V lost 2 bases to trimming and J lost 1 base, with 8 bases between them. The CDR3 contains 14 residues. As DNA, the CDR3 is TGTGCCAGCAGTTTACAGGACCAGAACACTGAAGCTTTCTTT. Its protein is CASSLQDQNTEAFF.

This chain uses TRBV6-1 with TRBJ1-3; no clear D. This CDR3 is 16 amino acids long. The ends were cut back, 5 bases at V and 0 bases at J, with 14 bases in the middle. The germline V gene has CDR1 MNHNS and CDR2 SASEGT. CDR3 DNA sequence: TGTGCCAGCAGTACGGGTCCGGCGGTCTCTGGAAACACCATATATTTT. This codes for CASSTGPAVSGNTIYF.